The 21 T cell receptor beta chains listed next were all sequenced from one sample in a study of cytomegalovirus exposure and HLA in healthy donors. Clones were sequenced by immunoSEQ multiplex PCR, and TCRdb holds only the in-frame ones, with some missing. The sample holds 300,000 to 400,000 clones, approximately 85% seen once. Sequencing input: PBMCs. These receptor sequences come from a man aged 25-45 years in good health and CMV-seronegative.

The V gene is TRBV7-9, the J gene TRBJ1-3; D is perhaps TRBD1 (6 bases). The CDR3 is 15 amino acids. Germline V gene lookup returns CDR1 SEHNR and CDR2 FQNEAQ (reference sequence). V was cut by 5 bases and J by 1 base, with 12 bases left in between. CDR3 region: CASSSTGFSGNTIYF. In DNA, the CDR3 is TGTGCCAGCAGCAGTACAGGGTTTTCTGGAAACACCATATATTTT.

J is TRBJ1-5 and V is TRBV30; D is perhaps TRBD1 (6 bases). V was shortened by 1 base and J by 0 bases, with 10 bases between the two germline ends. The CDR3 is 15 amino acids. Germline V CDR1 and CDR2: GTSNPN, SVGIG (reference sequence). CDR3 region: CAWSADRNSNQPQHF. As DNA, the CDR3 is TGTGCCTGGAGTGCTGACAGGAATAGCAATCAGCCCCAGCATTTT.

This clone was observed a few times. V is TRBV4-1 and J is TRBJ2-7; TRBD1 might be the D (6 bases). The CDR3 runs 13 residues. The V gene lost 3 bases and the J gene lost 2 bases, with 8 bases spanning the gap. CDR1 and CDR2 from the germline V gene are MGHRA and YSYEKL. The CDR3 DNA reads TGCGCCAGCAGCCAGGACAGTACCTACGAGCAGTACTTC. It specifies CASSQDSTYEQYF.

The chain carries TRBV2 and TRBJ1-4, with TRBD1 as a possible D gene (5 bases). V was clipped by 3 bases and J by 1 base, with 12 bases between them. From germline, CDR1 is SNHLY and CDR2 FYNNEI. The CDR3 loop spans 16 amino acids. CDR3 sequence: CASSDVGRITNEKLFF. The CDR3, as DNA: TGTGCCAGCAGTGACGTGGGGCGGATAACTAATGAAAAACTGTTTTTT.

As DNA, the CDR3 is TGCAGCGTCGAACAGGGAGATACGCAGTATTTT. It is translated as CSVEQGDTQYF. The rearrangement uses TRBV29-1 and TRBJ2-3; a weak D match, TRBD1 (6 bases). The CDR3 consists of 11 residues. Germline V gene lookup returns CDR1 SQVTM and CDR2 ANQGSEA. Trimming removed 6 bases at V and 5 bases at J, with 9 bases between.

This clone occurred a few times. This rearrangement joins TRBV19 to TRBJ2-7; 9 bases fit TRBD1. Germline trimming cut 4 bases from V and 2 bases from J; bases unmatched to any gene: 6. There are 15 residues in the CDR3. CDR1 and CDR2 (germline): LNHDA, SQIVND (reference sequence). The CDR3 reads CASSRTGTGTYEQYF. The CDR3 nucleotides read TGTGCCAGTAGTAGAACCGGGACAGGGACCTACGAGCAGTACTTC.

This chain connects TRBV7-9 to TRBJ1-1; D remains unclear. Per germline, CDR1 SEHNR and CDR2 FQNEAQ (reference sequence). The CDR3 length is 13 residues. Deletions cut 11 bases from V and 1 base from J, with 14 bases between. CDR3 bases: TGTGCCGTAGCAGTCGGCGGGAACACTGAAGCTTTCTTT. It encodes CAVAVGGNTEAFF.

The chain recombines TRBV19 with TRBJ2-1; possible D gene TRBD1, 7 bases. Trimming shortened V by 7 bases and J by 7 bases, and 14 bases separated the two germline ends. In germline, CDR1 is LNHDA, CDR2 SQIVND (reference sequence). The CDR3 sequence is 13 residues long. This CDR3 reads CASISGGMNEQFF. The CDR3 nucleotides are TGTGCCAGTATATCAGGGGGGATGAATGAGCAGTTCTTC. Supplemented by reference TRBV19 and TRBJ2-1, the full variable domain reads DGGITQSPKYLFRKEGQNVTLSCEQNLNHDAMYWYRQDPGQGLRLIYYSQIVNDFQKGDIAEGYSVSREKKESFPLTVTSAQKNPTAFYLCASISGGMNEQFFGPGTRLTVL.

The rearrangement joins TRBV4-3 to TRBJ1-6; tentatively, D is TRBD1 (5 bases). The CDR3 has 15 residues. Trimming took off 0 bases at V and 10 bases at J, with 13 bases between the two ends. Germline-derived CDR1 and CDR2 are LGHNA and YSLEER. The CDR3, as DNA: TGCGCCAGCAGCCAAGACGCACAGGCTAAATCACCCCTCCACTTT. Protein: CASSQDAQAKSPLHF.

The gene calls are TRBV7-2 and TRBJ1-5, with 10 bases fitting TRBD1. The V segment lost 5 bases and the J segment 0 bases; nucleotides outside the gene matches: 4. Germline-derived CDR1 and CDR2 are SGHTA and FQGNSA. This CDR3 is 16 amino acids long. The CDR3 coding sequence is TGTGCCAGCAGCAAGGACAGGGGGGATAGCAATCAGCCCCAGCATTTT. It encodes CASSKDRGDSNQPQHF.

This chain connects TRBV5-8 to TRBJ1-3, with 7 bases lining up with TRBD1. The V gene's germline CDR1 is SGHTS and CDR2 YDEGEE. V was clipped by 0 bases and J by 0 bases; unmatched bases: 3. CDR3 length: 16 amino acids. The DNA of the CDR3 is TGTGCCAGCAGCTTGGAAGGGACAGCCTCTGGAAACACCATATATTTT. Translating it yields CASSLEGTASGNTIYF.

This clone was observed a handful of times. The V gene is TRBV6-5, the J gene TRBJ1-6, with 7 bases that match TRBD1. Germline V gives CDR1 MNHEY, CDR2 SVGAGI. The CDR3 has 15 amino acids. V lost 1 base and J lost 6; bases outside the gene matches: 3. CDR3 in amino acids: CASSYFRDSNSPLHF. The CDR3 nucleotides are TGTGCCAGCAGTTACTTCCGGGACAGTAATTCACCCCTCCACTTT.

V is TRBV7-9 and J is TRBJ1-5, with TRBD1 matching 7 bases. Germline lookup yields CDR1 SEHNR and CDR2 FQNEAQ (reference sequence). The trim removed 2 bases at V and 1 base at J, leaving 2 bases unmatched. The CDR3 consists of 15 residues. CDR3 amino acids: CASSLQGVSNQPQHF. CDR3 DNA: TGTGCCAGCAGCTTACAGGGGGTGAGCAATCAGCCCCAGCATTTT.

The chain employs TRBV2 and TRBJ2-5; weak D call: TRBD1 (6 bases). The CDR3 consists of 14 residues. Germline assignment: CDR1 SNHLY and CDR2 FYNNEI. The V end lost 7 bases, the J end lost 5 bases, and 17 bases lay between the germline ends. As DNA, the CDR3 is TGTGCCAGCAAGCTTGCGAGAACAGGGGAGACCCAGTACTTC. Translated, it gives CASKLARTGETQYF.

In this sample, this clone turned up once. V gene TRBV9 combines with J gene TRBJ1-1; 9 nucleotides line up with TRBD1. The V and J ends lost 3 bases and 1 base, in that order; junction bases with no gene match: 4. CDR3 length: 15 amino acids. Germline V CDR1 and CDR2: SGDLS, YYNGEE. The CDR3 DNA reads TGTGCCAGCAGCGCAAAGGACAGGGGGAACACTGAAGCTTTCTTT. Protein: CASSAKDRGNTEAFF. Together with reference TRBV9 and TRBJ1-1, the CDR3 gives the full variable domain: DSGVTQTPKHLITATGQRVTLRCSPRSGDLSVYWYQQSLDQGLQFLIQYYNGEERAKGNILERFSAQQFPDLHSELNLSSLELGDSALYFCASSAKDRGNTEAFFGQGTRLTVV.

The chain uses TRBV2 and TRBJ2-5; TRBD2 matches at 12 bases. The CDR3 totals 15 residues. Germline V gene data show CDR1 as SNHLY and CDR2 as FYNNEI. V lost 8 bases, J lost 4 bases, and 8 bases stayed unmatched. The CDR3, as DNA: TGTGCCAGCTTTACCCTAGCGGGGGGGCCAGAGACCCAGTACTTC. Amino acid sequence: CASFTLAGGPETQYF.

The chain has TRBV11-2 and TRBJ2-3; D gene unclear. This CDR3 region has 15 residues. Germline CDR1 is SGHAT and CDR2 is FQNNGV. Trimming removed 0 bases at V and 5 bases at J, with 12 bases between. In DNA form, the CDR3 reads TGTGCCAGCAGCTTAGAGGGTCGGGTGCGAGATACGCAGTATTTT. It encodes CASSLEGRVRDTQYF.

V is TRBV29-1 and J is TRBJ2-1, with D possibly being TRBD1 (6 bases). Deletions cut 4 bases from V and 4 bases from J, with 17 bases between. The CDR3 length is 15 residues. Germline loops: CDR1 SQVTM, CDR2 ANQGSEA. The CDR3 is CSVVTRGHKYNEQFF. CDR3 DNA sequence: TGCAGCGTTGTTACCAGGGGTCATAAATACAATGAGCAGTTCTTC.

V usage is TRBV11-2 and J usage is TRBJ2-7; maybe TRBD1 (6 bases). In germline, CDR1 is SGHAT, CDR2 FQNNGV. This CDR3 is built from 13 residues. V was clipped by 1 base and J by 6 bases, with 10 bases between them. The chain's CDR3 is CASSLVQGSEQYF. In DNA form, the CDR3 reads TGTGCCAGCAGCTTAGTACAGGGATCCGAGCAGTACTTC.

V usage is TRBV9 and J usage is TRBJ2-7, with 10 nucleotides matching TRBD1. V shed 0 bases and J 7 bases; nucleotides not matched to a gene: 4. The CDR3 is made up of 14 amino acids. From germline, CDR1 is SGDLS and CDR2 YYNGEE. The CDR3 loop is CASSVVDRGREQYF. The CDR3 nucleotides read TGTGCCAGCAGCGTAGTGGACAGGGGGAGAGAGCAGTACTTC.

The chain uses TRBV4-1 and TRBJ1-2; the match to TRBD1 covers 9 bases. J gave up 9 bases and V 0 bases, and 8 bases lay outside the gene matches. The CDR3 extends over 15 amino acids. Looked up from germline, CDR1 is MGHRA and CDR2 is YSYEKL. The CDR3 protein is CASSQDGTGSSRYTF. For the CDR3, the DNA is TGCGCCAGCAGCCAAGATGGGACAGGGTCGTCGCGCTACACCTTC.